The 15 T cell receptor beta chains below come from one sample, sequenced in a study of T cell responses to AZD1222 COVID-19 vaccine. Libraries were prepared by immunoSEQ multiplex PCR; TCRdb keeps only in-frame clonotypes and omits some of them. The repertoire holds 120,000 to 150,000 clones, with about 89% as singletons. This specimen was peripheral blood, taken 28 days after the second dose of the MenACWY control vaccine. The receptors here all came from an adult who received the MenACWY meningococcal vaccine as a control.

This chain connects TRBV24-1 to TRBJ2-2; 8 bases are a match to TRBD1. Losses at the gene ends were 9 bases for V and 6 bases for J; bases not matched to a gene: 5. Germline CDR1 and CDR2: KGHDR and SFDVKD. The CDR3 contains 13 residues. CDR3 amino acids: CATLQGAPGELFF. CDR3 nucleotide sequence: TGTGCCACCCTTCAGGGGGCTCCCGGGGAGCTGTTTTTT.

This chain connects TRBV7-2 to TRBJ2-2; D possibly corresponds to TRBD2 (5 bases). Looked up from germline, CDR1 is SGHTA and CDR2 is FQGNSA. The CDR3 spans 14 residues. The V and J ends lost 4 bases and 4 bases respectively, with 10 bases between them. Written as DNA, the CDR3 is TGTGCCAGCAGCTCGCGGACTGTCACCGGGGAGCTGTTTTTT. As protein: CASSSRTVTGELFF. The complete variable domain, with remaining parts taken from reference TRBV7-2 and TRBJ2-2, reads GAGVSQSPSNKVTEKGKDVELRCDPISGHTALYWYRQSLGQGLEFLIYFQGNSAPDKSGLPSDRFSAERTGGSVSTLTIQRTQQEDSAVYLCASSSRTVTGELFFGEGSRLTVL.

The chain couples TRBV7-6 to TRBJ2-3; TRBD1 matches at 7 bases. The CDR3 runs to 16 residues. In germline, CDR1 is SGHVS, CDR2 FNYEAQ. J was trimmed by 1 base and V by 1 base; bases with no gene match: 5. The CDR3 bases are TGTGCCAGCAGCTTAGAACAGGGGTGGGGCACAGATACGCAGTATTTT. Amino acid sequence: CASSLEQGWGTDTQYF.

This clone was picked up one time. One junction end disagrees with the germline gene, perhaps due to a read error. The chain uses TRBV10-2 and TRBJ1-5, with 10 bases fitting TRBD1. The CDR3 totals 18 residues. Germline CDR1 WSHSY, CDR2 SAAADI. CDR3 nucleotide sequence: TGCGCCAGCAGTGTAGAGCCCGGGACAGGGGTTTGGAGCAATACAAAATATTTT. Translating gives CASSVEPGTGVWSNTKYF.

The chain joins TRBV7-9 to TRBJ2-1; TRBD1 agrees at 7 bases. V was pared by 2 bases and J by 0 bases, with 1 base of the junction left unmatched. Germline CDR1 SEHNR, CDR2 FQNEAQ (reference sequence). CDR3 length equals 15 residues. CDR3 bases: TGTGCCAGCAGCTTACGGACAGGCTCCTACAATGAGCAGTTCTTC. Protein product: CASSLRTGSYNEQFF.

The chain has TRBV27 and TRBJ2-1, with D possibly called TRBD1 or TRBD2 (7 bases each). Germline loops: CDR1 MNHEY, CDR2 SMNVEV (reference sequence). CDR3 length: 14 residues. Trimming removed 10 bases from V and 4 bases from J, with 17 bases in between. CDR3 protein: CATRAGGAYNEQFF. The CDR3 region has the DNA TGTGCCACTCGGGCAGGGGGGGCTTACAATGAGCAGTTCTTC.

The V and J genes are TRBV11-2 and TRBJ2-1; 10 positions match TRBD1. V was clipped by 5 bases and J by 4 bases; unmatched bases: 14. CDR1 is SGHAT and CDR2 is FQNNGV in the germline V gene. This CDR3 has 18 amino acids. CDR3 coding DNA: TGTGCCAGCAGCCCCCAGGGGGGGACAGGGGTCGGGTACAATGAGCAGTTCTTC. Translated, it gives CASSPQGGTGVGYNEQFF.

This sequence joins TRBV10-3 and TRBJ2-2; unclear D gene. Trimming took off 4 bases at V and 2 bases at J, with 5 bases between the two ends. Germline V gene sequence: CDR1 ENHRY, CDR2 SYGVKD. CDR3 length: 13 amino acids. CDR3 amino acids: CAISGTNTGELFF. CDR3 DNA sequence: TGTGCCATCAGTGGGACCAACACCGGGGAGCTGTTTTTT.

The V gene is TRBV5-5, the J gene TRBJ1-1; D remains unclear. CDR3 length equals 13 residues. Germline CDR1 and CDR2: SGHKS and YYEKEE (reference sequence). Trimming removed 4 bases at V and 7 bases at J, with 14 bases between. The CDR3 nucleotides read TGTGCCAGCAGCCCAATCCACGGTTATGAAGCTTTCTTT. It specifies CASSPIHGYEAFF.

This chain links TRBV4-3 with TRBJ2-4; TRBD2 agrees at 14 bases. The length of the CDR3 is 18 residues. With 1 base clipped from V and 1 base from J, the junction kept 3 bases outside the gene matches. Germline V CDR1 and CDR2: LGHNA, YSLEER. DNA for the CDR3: TGCGCCAGCAGCCAAGGACTAGCGGGAGGGCCTGCCAAAAACATTCAGTACTTC. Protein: CASSQGLAGGPAKNIQYF.

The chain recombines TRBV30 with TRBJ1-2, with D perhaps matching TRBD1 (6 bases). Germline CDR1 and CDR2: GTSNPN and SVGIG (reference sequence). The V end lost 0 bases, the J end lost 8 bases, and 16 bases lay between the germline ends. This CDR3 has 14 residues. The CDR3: CAWSVLSGRGGYTF. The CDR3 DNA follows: TGTGCCTGGAGTGTACTGAGCGGCAGGGGAGGCTACACCTTC.

The CDR3 here is CASSFDRDYEQYF. CDR3 nucleotide sequence: TGCGCCAGCAGCTTTGACAGGGATTACGAGCAGTACTTC. The chain has TRBV5-1 and TRBJ2-7; 7 positions match TRBD1. The V gene end was trimmed by 2 bases and the J gene end by 4 bases; junction bases not matched to a gene: 3. The germline V gene encodes CDR1 SGHRS and CDR2 YFSETQ. The CDR3 runs to 13 residues.

CDR3 protein: CATSDRLDTQYF. The CDR3, as DNA: TGTGCCACCAGTGACCGGTTAGATACGCAGTATTTT. The chain employs TRBV24-1 and TRBJ2-3; D is ambiguous. V shed 4 bases and J shed 5 bases, with 6 bases lying between them. The CDR3 has 12 amino acids. In germline, CDR1 is KGHDR, CDR2 SFDVKD.

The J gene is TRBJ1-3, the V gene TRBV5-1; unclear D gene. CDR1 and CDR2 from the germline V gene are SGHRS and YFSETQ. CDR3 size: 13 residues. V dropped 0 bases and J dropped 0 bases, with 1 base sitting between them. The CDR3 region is CASSLDSGNTIYF. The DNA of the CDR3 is TGCGCCAGCAGCTTGGACTCTGGAAACACCATATATTTT.

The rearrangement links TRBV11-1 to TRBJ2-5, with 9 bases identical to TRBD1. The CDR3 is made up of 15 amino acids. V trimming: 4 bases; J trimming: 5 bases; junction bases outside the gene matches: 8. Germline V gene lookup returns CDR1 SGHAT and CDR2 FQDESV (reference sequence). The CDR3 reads CASSSRGQGEETQYF. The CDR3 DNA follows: TGTGCCAGCAGCTCCAGGGGACAGGGTGAGGAGACCCAGTACTTC. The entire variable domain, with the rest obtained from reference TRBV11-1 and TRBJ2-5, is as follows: EAEVAQSPRYKITEKSQAVAFWCDPISGHATLYWYRQILGQGPELLVQFQDESVVDDSQLPKDRFSAERLKGVDSTLKIQPAELGDSAMYLCASSSRGQGEETQYFGPGTRLLVL.